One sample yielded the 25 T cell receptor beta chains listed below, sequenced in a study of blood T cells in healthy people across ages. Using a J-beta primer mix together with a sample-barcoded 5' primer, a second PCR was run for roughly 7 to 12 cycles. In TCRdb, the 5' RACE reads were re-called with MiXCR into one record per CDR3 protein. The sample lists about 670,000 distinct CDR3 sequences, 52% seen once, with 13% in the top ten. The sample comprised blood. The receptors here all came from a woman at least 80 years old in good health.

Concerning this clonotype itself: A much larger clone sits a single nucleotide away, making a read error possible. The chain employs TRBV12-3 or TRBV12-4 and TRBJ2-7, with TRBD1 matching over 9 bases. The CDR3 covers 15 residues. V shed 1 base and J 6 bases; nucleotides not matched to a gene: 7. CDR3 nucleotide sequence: TGTGCCAGCAGTTTAGACCGGGACAGGGCACGCGAGCAGTACTTC. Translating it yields CASSLDRDRAREQYF.

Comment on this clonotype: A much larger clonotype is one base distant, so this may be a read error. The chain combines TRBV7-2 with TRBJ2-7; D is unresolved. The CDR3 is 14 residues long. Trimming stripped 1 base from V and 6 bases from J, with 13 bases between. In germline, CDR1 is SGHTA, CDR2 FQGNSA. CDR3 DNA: TGTGCCAGCAGCTTAGGCATTAGCCTGGCCGAGCAGTACTTC. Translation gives CASSLGISLAEQYF. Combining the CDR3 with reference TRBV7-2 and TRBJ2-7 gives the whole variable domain GAGVSQSPSNKVTEKGKDVELRCDPISGHTALYWYRQSLGQGLEFLIYFQGNSAPDKSGLPSDRFSAERTGGSVSTLTIQRTQQEDSAVYLCASSLGISLAEQYFGPGTRLTVT.

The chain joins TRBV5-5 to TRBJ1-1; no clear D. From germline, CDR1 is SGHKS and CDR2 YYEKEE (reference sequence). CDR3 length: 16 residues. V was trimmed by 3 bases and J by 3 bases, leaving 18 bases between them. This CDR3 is CASSSSPDNGDTEAFF. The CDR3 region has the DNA TGTGCCAGCAGCTCAAGCCCAGACAATGGAGACACTGAAGCTTTCTTT.

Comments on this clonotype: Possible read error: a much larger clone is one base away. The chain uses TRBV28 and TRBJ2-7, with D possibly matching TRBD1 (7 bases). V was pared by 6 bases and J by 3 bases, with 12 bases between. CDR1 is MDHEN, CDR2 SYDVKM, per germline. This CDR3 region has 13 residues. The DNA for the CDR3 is TGTGCCAGCAGCCGCGGGACAGTCTACGAGCAGTACTTC. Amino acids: CASSRGTVYEQYF.

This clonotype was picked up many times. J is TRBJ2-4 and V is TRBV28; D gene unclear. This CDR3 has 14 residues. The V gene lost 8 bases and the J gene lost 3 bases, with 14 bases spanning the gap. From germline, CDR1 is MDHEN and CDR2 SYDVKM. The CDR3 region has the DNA TGTGCCAGCGAGGATAGGATGGTCAAAAACATTCAGTACTTC. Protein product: CASEDRMVKNIQYF.

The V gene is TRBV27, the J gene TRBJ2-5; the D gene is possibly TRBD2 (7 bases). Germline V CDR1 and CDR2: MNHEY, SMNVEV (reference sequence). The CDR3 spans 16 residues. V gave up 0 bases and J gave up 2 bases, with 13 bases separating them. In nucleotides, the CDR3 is TGTGCCAGCAGTTTATCGGCGGGGGCAGGGCAAGAGACCCAGTACTTC. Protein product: CASSLSAGAGQETQYF.

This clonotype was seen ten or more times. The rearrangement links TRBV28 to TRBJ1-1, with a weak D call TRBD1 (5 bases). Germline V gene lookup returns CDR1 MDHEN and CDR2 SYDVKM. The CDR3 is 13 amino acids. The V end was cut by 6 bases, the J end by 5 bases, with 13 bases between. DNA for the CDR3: TGTGCCAGCAGCCCTGGGGCGCGGACTGAAGCTTTCTTT. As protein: CASSPGARTEAFF.

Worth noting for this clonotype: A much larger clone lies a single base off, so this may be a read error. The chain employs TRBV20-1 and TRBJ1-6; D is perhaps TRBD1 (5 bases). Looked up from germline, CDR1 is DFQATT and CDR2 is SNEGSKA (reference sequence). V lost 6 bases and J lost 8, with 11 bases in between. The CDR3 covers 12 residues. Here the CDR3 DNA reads TGCAGTGCGGCCTGGGGGGATTCACCCCTCCACTTT. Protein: CSAAWGDSPLHF.

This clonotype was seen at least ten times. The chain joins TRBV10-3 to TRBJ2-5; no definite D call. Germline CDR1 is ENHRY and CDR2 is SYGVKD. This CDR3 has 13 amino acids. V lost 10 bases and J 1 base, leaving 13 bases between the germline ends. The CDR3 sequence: CATCQRPQETQYF. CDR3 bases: TGTGCCACTTGCCAGAGACCCCAAGAGACCCAGTACTTC.

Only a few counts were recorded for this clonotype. CDR3 in DNA: TGTGCCTGGAGCCCCTCCACAATTCAGCCCCAGCATTTT. Translating it yields CAWSPSTIQPQHF. The rearrangement links TRBV30 to TRBJ1-5; unclear D gene. The germline V gene has CDR1 GTSNPN and CDR2 SVGIG (reference sequence). The CDR3 length is 13 residues. Trimming cost V 3 bases and J 6 bases, with 12 bases left between them.

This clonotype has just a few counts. For the CDR3, the DNA is TGTGCCAGCACCCCACCTCGGGGTGGGCCCCAGCATTTT. This sequence encodes CASTPPRGGPQHF. V is TRBV28 and J is TRBJ1-5; D is undetermined. Germline-derived CDR1 and CDR2 are MDHEN and SYDVKM. V was cut by 7 bases and J by 9 bases, with 16 bases left in between. This CDR3 is 13 amino acids long. The full variable domain, its missing parts supplied by reference TRBV28 and TRBJ1-5, is DVKVTQSSRYLVKRTGEKVFLECVQDMDHENMFWYRQDPGLGLRLIYFSYDVKMKEKGDIPEGYSVSREKKERFSLILESASTNQTSMYLCASTPPRGGPQHFGDGTRLSIL.

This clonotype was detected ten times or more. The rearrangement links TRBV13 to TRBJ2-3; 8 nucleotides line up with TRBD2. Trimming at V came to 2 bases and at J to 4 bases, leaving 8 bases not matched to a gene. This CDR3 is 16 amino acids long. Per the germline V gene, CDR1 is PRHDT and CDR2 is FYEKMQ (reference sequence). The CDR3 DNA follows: TGTGCCAGCAGCTTACGAGCGGGAGTCGAGTCAGATACGCAGTATTTT. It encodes CASSLRAGVESDTQYF.

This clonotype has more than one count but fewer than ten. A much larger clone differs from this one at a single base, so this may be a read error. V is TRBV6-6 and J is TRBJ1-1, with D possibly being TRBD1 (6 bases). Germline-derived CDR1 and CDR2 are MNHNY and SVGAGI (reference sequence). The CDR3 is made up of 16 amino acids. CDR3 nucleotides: TGTGCCAGCGGTTACGCTCGGGGCAGGGGTGGGTCTGAAGCTTTCTTT. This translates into CASGYARGRGGSEAFF.

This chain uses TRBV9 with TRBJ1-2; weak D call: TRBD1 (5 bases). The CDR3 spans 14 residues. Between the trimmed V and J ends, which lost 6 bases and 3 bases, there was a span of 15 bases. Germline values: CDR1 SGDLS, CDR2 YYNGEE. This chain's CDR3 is CASNTRQTDYGYTF. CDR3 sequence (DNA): TGTGCCAGCAACACCCGACAGACTGACTATGGCTACACCTTC.

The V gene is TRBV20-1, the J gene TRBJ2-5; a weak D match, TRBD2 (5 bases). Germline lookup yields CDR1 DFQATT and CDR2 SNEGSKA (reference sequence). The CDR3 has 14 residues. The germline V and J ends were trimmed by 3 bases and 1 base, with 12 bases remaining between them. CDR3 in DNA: TGCAGTGCTAGGGTGAGCGGCACCCAAGAGACCCAGTACTTC. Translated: CSARVSGTQETQYF.

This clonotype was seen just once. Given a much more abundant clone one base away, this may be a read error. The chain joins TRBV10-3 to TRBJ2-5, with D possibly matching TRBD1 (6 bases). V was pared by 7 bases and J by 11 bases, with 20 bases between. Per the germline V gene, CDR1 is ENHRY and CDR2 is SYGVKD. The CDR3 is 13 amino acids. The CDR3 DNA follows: TGTGCCATCACCTTTAGACAGGATAATGAGCAGTACTTC. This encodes CAITFRQDNEQYF.

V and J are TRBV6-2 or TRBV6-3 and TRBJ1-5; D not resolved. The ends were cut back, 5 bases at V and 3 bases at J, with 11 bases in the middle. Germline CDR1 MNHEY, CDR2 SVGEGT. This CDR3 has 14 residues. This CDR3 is CASSLSGYNQPQHF. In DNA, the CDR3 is TGTGCCAGCAGTCTATCTGGCTACAATCAGCCCCAGCATTTT.

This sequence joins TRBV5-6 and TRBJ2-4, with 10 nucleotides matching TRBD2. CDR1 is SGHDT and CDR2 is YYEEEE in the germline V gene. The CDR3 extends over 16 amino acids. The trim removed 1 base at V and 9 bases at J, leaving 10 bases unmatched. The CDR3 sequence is CASSLPRAGGPSIQYF. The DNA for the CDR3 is TGTGCCAGCAGCTTGCCCCGAGCGGGAGGGCCTAGCATTCAGTACTTC.

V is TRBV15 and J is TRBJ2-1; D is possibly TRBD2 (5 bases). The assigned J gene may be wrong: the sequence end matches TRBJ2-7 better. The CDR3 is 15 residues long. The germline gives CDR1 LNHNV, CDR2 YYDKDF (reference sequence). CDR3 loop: CATSGRVGASHEQYF. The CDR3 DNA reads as TGTGCCACCAGCGGGAGAGTGGGAGCTTCCCATGAGCAGTACTTC.

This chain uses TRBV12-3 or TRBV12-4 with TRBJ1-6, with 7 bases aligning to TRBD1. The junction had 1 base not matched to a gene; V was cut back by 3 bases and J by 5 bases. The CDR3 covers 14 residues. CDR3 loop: CASSFTGDNSPLHF. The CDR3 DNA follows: TGTGCCAGCAGTTTTACAGGGGATAATTCACCCCTCCACTTT.

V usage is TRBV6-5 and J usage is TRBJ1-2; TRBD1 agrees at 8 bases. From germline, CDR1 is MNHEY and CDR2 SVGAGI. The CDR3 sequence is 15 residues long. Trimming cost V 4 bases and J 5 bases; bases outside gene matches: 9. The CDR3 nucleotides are TGTGCCAGCAGTTGGACAGGGAGCGCGGGATATGGCTACACCTTC. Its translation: CASSWTGSAGYGYTF.

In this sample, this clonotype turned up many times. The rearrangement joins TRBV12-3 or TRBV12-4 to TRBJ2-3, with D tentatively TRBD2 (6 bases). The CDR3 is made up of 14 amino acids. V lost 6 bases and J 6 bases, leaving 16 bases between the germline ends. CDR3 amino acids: CASRNPPGRDTQYF. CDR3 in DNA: TGTGCCAGCAGAAACCCTCCGGGGAGGGATACGCAGTATTTT.

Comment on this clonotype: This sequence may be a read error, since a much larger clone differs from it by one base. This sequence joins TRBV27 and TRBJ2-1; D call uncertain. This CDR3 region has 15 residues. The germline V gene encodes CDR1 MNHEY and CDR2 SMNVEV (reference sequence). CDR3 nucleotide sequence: TGTGCCAGCAGTTTCGGCCGGAACCTGTACAATGGGCAGTTCTTC. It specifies CASSFGRNLYNGQFF.

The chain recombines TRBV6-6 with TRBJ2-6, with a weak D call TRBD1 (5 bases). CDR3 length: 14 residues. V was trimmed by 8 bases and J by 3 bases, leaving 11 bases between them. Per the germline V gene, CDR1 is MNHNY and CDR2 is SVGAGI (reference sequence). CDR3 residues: CASGTRVGANVLTF. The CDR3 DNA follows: TGTGCCAGCGGTACCAGGGTTGGGGCCAACGTCCTGACTTTC.

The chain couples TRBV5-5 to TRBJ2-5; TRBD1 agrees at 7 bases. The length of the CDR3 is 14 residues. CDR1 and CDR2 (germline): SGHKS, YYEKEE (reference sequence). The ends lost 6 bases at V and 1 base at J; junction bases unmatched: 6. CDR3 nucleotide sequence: TGTGCCAGCACCTTAGGGACAGTCCAAGAGACCCAGTACTTC. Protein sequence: CASTLGTVQETQYF.